Sequencing of this T cell receptor (beta chain) was carried out in a study of blood T cell repertoires in COVID-19. Across the study: Nucleic acid was either cDNA or gDNA, and it came from T cells, B-cell-depleted T cells, or PBMCs.

As handled by the study authors: Estimation of nucleated cell counts relied on the amplification of reference gene primers. TCRdb's table, derived via immunoSEQ multiplex PCR, lists solely in-frame clones and lacks some. The D gene and trimming were derived from the DNA, and the V and J assignments and clone size from that table. The table has 110,000 to 150,000 clones, 79% seen once. The CDR3 spans 16 residues. V was clipped by 3 bases and J by 1 base; unmatched bases: 6. Germline V gene data show CDR1 as GTSNPN and CDR2 as SVGIG (reference sequence). The TCR originated in a man aged 60 to 69 with acute or convalescent COVID-19. The sample consisted of peripheral blood. This rearrangement joins TRBV30 to TRBJ2-6; TRBD1 agrees at 7 bases. CDR3 region: CAWSETGQSGANVLTF. CDR3 nucleotide sequence: TGTGCCTGGAGCGAGACAGGGCAATCTGGGGCCAACGTCCTGACTTTC.